The present TCR beta chain was sequenced within a study of cytomegalovirus exposure and HLA in healthy donors. Study-wide results and limits: A later analysis by the authors found several of the most significant clusters apparently linked to common viral pathogens. In vitro testing confirmed a few CMV-associated chains as specific for CMV antigens. The study reported that TCR beta sequences accurately predicted HLA-A and HLA-B alleles in most subjects.

The table lists this clone with a few counts. Its antigen is not known. Amplification used 60 Vbeta primers and 13 Jbeta primers. The data were produced by immunoSEQ multiplex PCR, yet TCRdb's version contains in-frame clones alone and is incomplete. Among about 110,000 clones listed, 65% to 85% were seen once. V lost 3 bases, J lost 5 bases, and 4 bases stayed unmatched. Looked up from germline, CDR1 is SGDLS and CDR2 is YYNGEE. The CDR3 runs 13 residues. The receptor was isolated from a man aged 18 to 29 in good health and CMV-seronegative. The rearrangement uses TRBV9 and TRBJ1-1; 7 nucleotides line up with TRBD1. The sample was PBMCs. The chain's CDR3 is CASSGLTGTEAFF. In nucleotides, the CDR3 is TGTGCCAGCAGCGGGTTGACAGGGACTGAAGCTTTCTTT.